The present T cell receptor (beta chain) was sequenced within a study of blood T cell repertoires in COVID-19. Study in general: COVID-19 samples, acute and convalescent, were from the United States, Italy and Spain. From T cells, B-cell-depleted T cells, or PBMCs came the material, which was cDNA or gDNA.

Original processing methods: Nucleated cell number was recorded as an estimate derived from reference gene primer amplification. This table comes from immunoSEQ multiplex PCR, and its TCRdb copy is limited to in-frame clones, with some not included. The D gene and trimming were derived from the DNA, and the V and J assignments and clone size from that table. The top ten hold less than 20% of the sample, which has approximately 290,000 clones, about 86% seen once. Germline CDR1 and CDR2: SGHVS and FNYEAQ. V trimming: 5 bases; J trimming: 10 bases; junction bases outside the gene matches: 10. The CDR3 is made up of 14 amino acids. During active infection, Seattle patients enrolled and were then monitored through disease.

The sample consisted of peripheral blood. This clonotype was sampled from a person in their 70s with COVID-19, enrolled during active disease. The chain links TRBV7-6 to TRBJ2-5, with 10 bases matching TRBD2. CDR3 region: CASSLYSSGSFQYF. The CDR3 coding sequence is TGTGCCAGCAGCCTCTACTCTAGCGGGAGTTTCCAGTACTTC.